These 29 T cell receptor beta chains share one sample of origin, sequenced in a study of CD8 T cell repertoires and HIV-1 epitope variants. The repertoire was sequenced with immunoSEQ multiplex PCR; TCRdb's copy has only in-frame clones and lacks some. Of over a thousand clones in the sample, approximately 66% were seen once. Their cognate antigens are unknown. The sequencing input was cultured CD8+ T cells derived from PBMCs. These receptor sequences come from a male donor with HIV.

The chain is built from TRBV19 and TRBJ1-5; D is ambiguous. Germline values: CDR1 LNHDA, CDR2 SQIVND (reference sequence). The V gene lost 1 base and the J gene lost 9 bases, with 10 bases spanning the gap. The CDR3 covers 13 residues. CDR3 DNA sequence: TGTGCCAGTAGTATAGTTCCGGAGGGGCCCCAGCATTTT. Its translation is CASSIVPEGPQHF.

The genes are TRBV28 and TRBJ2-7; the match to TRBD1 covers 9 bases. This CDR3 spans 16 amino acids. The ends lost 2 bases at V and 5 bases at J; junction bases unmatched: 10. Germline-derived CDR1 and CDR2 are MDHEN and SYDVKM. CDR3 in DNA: TGTGCCAGCAGTTTAATAAGGGACAGGGCAGGAAACGAGCAGTACTTC. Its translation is CASSLIRDRAGNEQYF.

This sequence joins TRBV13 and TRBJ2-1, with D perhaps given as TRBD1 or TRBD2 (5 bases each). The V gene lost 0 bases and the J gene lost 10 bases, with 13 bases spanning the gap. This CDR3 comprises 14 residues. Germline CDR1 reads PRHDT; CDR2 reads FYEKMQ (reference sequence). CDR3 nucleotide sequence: TGTGCCAGCAGCTTAGGCCGGGTCTGGGGGGAGCAGTTCTTC. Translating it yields CASSLGRVWGEQFF. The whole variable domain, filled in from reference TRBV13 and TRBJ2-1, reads AAGVIQSPRHLIKEKRETATLKCYPIPRHDTVYWYQQGPGQDPQFLISFYEKMQSDKGSIPDRFSAQQFSDYHSELNMSSLELGDSALYFCASSLGRVWGEQFFGPGTRLTVL.

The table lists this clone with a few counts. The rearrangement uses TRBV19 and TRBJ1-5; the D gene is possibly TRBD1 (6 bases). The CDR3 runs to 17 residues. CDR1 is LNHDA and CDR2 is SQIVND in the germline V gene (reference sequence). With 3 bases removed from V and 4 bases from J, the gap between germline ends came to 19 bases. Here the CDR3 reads CASSILGAIPENQPQHF. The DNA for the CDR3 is TGTGCCAGTAGTATCTTGGGGGCAATCCCAGAGAATCAGCCCCAGCATTTT.

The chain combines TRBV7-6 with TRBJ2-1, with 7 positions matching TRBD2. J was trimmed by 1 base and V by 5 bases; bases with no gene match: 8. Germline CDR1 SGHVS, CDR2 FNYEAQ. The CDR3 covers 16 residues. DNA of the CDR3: TGTGCCAGCAGCCCTACTCTAGCGGATTCCTACAATGAGCAGTTCTTC. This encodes CASSPTLADSYNEQFF.

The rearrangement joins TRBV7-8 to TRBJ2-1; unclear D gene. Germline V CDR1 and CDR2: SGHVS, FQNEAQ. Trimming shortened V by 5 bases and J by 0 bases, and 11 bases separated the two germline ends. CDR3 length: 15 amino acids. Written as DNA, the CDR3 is TGTGCCAGCAGCCCTGGGTTGGCCTCCTACAATGAGCAGTTCTTC. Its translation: CASSPGLASYNEQFF.

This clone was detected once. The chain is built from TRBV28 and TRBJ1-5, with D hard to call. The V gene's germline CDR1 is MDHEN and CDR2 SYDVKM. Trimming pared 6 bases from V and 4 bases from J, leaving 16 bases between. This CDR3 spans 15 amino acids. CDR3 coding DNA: TGTGCCAGCAGCCCCGTCGGGGAGACAAATCAGCCCCAGCATTTT. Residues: CASSPVGETNQPQHF.

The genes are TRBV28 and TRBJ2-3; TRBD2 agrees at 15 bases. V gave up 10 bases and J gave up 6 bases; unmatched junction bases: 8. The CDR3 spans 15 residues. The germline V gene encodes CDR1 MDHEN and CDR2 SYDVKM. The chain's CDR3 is CATSGTSGGRDTQYF. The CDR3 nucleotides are TGTGCCACCTCCGGGACTAGCGGGGGGAGGGATACGCAGTATTTT. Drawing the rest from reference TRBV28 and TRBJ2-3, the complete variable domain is DVKVTQSSRYLVKRTGEKVFLECVQDMDHENMFWYRQDPGLGLRLIYFSYDVKMKEKGDIPEGYSVSREKKERFSLILESASTNQTSMYLCATSGTSGGRDTQYFGPGTRLTVL.

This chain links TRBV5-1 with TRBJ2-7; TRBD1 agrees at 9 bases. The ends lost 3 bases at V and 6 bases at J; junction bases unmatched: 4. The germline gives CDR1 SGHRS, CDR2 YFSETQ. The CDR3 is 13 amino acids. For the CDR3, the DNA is TGCGCCAGCAGCTCAGGGACAGGGAGCGAGCAGTACTTC. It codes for CASSSGTGSEQYF.

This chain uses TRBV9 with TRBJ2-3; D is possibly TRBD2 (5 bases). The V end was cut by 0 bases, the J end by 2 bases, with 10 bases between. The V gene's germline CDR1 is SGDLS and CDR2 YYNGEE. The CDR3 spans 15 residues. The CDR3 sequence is CASSVAGSVTDTQYF. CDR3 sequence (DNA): TGTGCCAGCAGCGTAGCGGGGAGTGTCACAGATACGCAGTATTTT.

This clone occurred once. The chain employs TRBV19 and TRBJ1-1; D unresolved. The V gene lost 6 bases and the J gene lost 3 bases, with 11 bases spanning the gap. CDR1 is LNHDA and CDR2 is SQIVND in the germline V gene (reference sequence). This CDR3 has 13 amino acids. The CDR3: CASRIRADTEAFF. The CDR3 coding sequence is TGTGCCAGTAGGATAAGGGCGGACACTGAAGCTTTCTTT.

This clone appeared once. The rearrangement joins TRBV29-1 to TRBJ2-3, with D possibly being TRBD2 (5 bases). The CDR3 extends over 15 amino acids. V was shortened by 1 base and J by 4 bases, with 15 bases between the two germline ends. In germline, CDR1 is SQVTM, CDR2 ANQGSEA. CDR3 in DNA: TGCAGCGTTGAAGGCGGACCGCCGAGGGCAGATACGCAGTATTTT. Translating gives CSVEGGPPRADTQYF.

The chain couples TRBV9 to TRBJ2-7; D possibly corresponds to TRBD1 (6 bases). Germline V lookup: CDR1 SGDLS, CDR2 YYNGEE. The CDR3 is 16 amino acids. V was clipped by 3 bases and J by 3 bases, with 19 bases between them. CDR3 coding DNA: TGTGCCAGCAGCGAGGCTAAGGACAGACCCAGCTACGAGCAGTACTTC. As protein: CASSEAKDRPSYEQYF.

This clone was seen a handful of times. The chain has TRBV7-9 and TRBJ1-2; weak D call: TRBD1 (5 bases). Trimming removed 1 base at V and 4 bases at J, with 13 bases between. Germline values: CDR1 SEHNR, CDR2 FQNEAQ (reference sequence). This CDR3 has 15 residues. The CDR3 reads CASSLVGPRGYGYTF. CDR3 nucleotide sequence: TGTGCCAGCAGCTTAGTAGGTCCTAGGGGCTATGGCTACACCTTC.

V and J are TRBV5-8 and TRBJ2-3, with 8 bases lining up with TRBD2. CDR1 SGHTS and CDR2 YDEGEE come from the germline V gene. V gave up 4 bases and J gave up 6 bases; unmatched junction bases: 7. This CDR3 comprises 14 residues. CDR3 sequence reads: CASSPGLAPDTQYF. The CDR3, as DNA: TGTGCCAGCAGCCCCGGACTAGCACCTGATACGCAGTATTTT. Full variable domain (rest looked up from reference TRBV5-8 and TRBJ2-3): EAGVTQSPTHLIKTRGQQATLRCSPISGHTSVYWYQQALGLGLQFLLWYDEGEERNRGNFPPRFSGRQFPNYSSELNVNALELEDSALYLCASSPGLAPDTQYFGPGTRLTVL.

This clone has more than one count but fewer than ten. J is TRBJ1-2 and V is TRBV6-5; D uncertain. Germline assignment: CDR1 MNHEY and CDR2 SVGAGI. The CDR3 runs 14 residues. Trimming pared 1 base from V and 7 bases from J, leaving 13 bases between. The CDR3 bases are TGTGCCAGCAGTTACTTCCAGGATCGGGGTGGCTACACCTTC. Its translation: CASSYFQDRGGYTF.

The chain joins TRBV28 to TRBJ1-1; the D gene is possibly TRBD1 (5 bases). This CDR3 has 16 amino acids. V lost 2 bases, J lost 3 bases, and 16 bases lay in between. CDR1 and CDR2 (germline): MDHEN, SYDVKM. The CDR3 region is CASSLLTDNLDTEAFF. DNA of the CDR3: TGTGCCAGCAGTTTACTTACGGACAATCTCGACACTGAAGCTTTCTTT.

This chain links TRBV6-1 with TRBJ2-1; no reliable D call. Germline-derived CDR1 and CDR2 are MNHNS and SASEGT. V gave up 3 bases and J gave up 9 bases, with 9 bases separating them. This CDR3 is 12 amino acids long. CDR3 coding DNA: TGTGCCAGCAGTGACTTCCCCGCTGAGCAGTTCTTC. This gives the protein CASSDFPAEQFF.

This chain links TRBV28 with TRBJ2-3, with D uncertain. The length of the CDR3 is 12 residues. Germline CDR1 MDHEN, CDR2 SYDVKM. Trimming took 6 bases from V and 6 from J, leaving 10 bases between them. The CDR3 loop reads CASSRLKDTQYF. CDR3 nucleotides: TGTGCCAGCAGCCGTCTTAAGGATACGCAGTATTTT.

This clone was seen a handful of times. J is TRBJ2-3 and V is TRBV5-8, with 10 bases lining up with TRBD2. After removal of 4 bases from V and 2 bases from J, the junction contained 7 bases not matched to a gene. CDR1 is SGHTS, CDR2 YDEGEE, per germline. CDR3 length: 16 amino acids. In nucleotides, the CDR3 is TGTGCCAGCAGCCCTACTAGCGGGGTCGCCACAGATACGCAGTATTTT. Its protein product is CASSPTSGVATDTQYF.

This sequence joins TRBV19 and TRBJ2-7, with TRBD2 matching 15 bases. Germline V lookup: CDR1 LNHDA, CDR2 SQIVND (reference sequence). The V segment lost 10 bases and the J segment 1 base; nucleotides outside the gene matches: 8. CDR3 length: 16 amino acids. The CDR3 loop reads CATRTSGREGSYEQYF. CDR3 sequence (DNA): TGTGCCACGCGGACTAGCGGGAGGGAAGGGTCCTACGAGCAGTACTTC.

CDR3 in amino acids: CASSPGTTGTDTQYF. CDR3 coding DNA: TGTGCCAGCTCACCGGGGACCACCGGCACAGATACGCAGTATTTT. The V gene is TRBV18, the J gene TRBJ2-3, with D possibly called TRBD1 or TRBD2 (5 bases each). CDR3 length: 15 residues. Trimming took off 3 bases at V and 1 base at J, with 11 bases between the two ends. Germline V gene sequence: CDR1 KGHSH, CDR2 LQKENI.

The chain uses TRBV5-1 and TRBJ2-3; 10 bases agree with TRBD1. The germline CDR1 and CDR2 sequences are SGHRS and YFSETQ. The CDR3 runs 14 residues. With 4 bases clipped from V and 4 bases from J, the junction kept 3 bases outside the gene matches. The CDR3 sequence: CASSADRGADTQYF. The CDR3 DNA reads TGCGCCAGCAGCGCGGACAGGGGGGCAGATACGCAGTATTTT.

The CDR3 DNA reads as TGTGCCAGCAGCTTATGGACGGGGGATGAAAAACTGTTTTTT. Amino acid sequence: CASSLWTGDEKLFF. The chain has TRBV7-2 and TRBJ1-4, with D maybe TRBD1 (5 bases). The CDR3 spans 14 residues. From germline, CDR1 is SGHTA and CDR2 FQGNSA. Trimming removed 2 bases at V and 6 bases at J, with 10 bases between.

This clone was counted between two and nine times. CDR3 in DNA: TGTGCCAGCAGCGTAGGTTGGGCGGGAGGAGAAGGCACAGATACGCAGTATTTT. This codes for CASSVGWAGGEGTDTQYF. The chain is built from TRBV9 and TRBJ2-3; 8 bases match TRBD2. The CDR3 loop spans 18 amino acids. Germline loops: CDR1 SGDLS, CDR2 YYNGEE. The V and J ends lost 0 bases and 1 base, in that order; junction bases with no gene match: 10.

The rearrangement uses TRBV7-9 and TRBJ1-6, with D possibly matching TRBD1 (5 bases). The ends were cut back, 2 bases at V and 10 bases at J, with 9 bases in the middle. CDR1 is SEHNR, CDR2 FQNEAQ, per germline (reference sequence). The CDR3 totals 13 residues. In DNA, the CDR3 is TGTGCCAGCAGCTTAACGGGGGACTCACCCCTCCACTTT. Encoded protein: CASSLTGDSPLHF.

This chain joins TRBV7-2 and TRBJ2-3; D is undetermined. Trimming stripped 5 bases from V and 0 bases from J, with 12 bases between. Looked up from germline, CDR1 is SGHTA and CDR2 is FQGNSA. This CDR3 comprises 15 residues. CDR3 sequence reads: CASSPDLLSTDTQYF. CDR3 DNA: TGTGCCAGCAGCCCGGACCTCTTGAGCACAGATACGCAGTATTTT.

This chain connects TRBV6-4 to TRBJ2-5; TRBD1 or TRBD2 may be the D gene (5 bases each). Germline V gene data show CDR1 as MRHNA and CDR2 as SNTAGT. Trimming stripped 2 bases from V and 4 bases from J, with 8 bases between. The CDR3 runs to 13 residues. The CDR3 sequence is CASSDRGRETQYF. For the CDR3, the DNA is TGTGCCAGCAGTGACAGGGGACGAGAGACCCAGTACTTC.

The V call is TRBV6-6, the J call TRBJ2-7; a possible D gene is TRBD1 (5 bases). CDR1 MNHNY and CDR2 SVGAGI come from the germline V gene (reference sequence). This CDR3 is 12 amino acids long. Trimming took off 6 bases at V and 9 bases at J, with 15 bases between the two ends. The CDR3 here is CASSLGQDGQYF. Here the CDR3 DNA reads TGTGCCAGCAGCCTAGGACAAGACGGGCAGTACTTC.